The 16 T cell receptor beta chains below were found in one sample sequenced in a study of CD8+CD57+ T cells in acquired aplastic anemia. TCR beta VDJ and CDR3 were profiled, and genomic DNA was the template. TCRdb re-derived calls from the reads in MiXCR, one entry per CDR3 protein. The sample contains approximately 170,000 distinct CDR3 sequences, approximately 49% of which appear only once. Sequenced sample: sorted CD4+, CD8+, or CD8+CD57+ T cells (not recorded which) from PBMCs. The receptor source for this set is a human donor in good health, serving as a control.

This sequence joins TRBV7-9 and TRBJ1-6; 7 positions agree with TRBD1. CDR1 is SEHNR, CDR2 FQNEAQ, per germline (reference sequence). V trimming: 5 bases; J trimming: 7 bases; junction bases outside the gene matches: 8. CDR3 length: 15 amino acids. The CDR3 here is CASSQGRDRNSPLHF. CDR3 nucleotide sequence: TGTGCCAGCAGCCAAGGACGGGACAGAAATTCACCCCTCCACTTT.

The gene calls are TRBV18 and TRBJ2-1, with D perhaps TRBD2 (6 bases). V lost 3 bases to trimming and J lost 7 bases, with 13 bases between them. The CDR3 has 14 residues. CDR1 KGHSH and CDR2 LQKENI come from the germline V gene. The CDR3 coding sequence is TGTGCCAGCTCACCCCCCGGGGGTAGGAATGAGCAGTTCTTC. Translated: CASSPPGGRNEQFF.

Comments on this clonotype: A much larger clone differs from this one at a single base, so this may be a read error. The V gene is TRBV10-3, the J gene TRBJ2-7, with 9 bases fitting TRBD1. The CDR3 is made up of 15 amino acids. In germline, CDR1 is ENHRY, CDR2 SYGVKD. The chain's CDR3 is CASSRTGAATHEQYF. Written as DNA, the CDR3 is TGTGCCAGCAGTCGGACAGGGGCGGCGACCCACGAGCAGTACTTC.

CDR3 nucleotides: TGCGCCAGCCACCGAGGGGAGGGTGAAAAACTGTTTTTT. It codes for CASHRGEGEKLFF. The chain employs TRBV10-1 and TRBJ1-4; D perhaps matches TRBD1 (5 bases). The CDR3 length is 13 residues. The germline V and J ends were trimmed by 8 bases and 7 bases, with 14 bases remaining between them. Germline V gives CDR1 WNHNN, CDR2 SYGVQD (reference sequence).

This clonotype was counted at least ten times. This may stem from a read error, because a much larger clone lies one nucleotide away. The rearrangement links TRBV13 to TRBJ2-2; D not resolved. V was cut by 0 bases and J by 6 bases, with 2 bases left in between. The germline V gene encodes CDR1 PRHDT and CDR2 FYEKMQ (reference sequence). This CDR3 is built from 12 residues. The chain's CDR3 is CASSLGPGELFF. CDR3 sequence (DNA): TGTGCCAGCAGCTTAGGCCCCGGGGAGCTGTTTTTT.

The chain combines TRBV10-3 with TRBJ2-7; TRBD2 aligns across 10 bases. Looked up from germline, CDR1 is ENHRY and CDR2 is SYGVKD. V was pared by 10 bases and J by 2 bases, with 14 bases of the junction left unmatched. The CDR3 runs 16 residues. As DNA, the CDR3 is TGTGCCAACAGAGAGAATCCTAGCGGGGGTCCCTACGAGCAGTACTTC. The encoded protein is CANRENPSGGPYEQYF.

In this sample, this clonotype turned up many times. The chain uses TRBV19 and TRBJ2-6; tentatively, D is TRBD2 (6 bases). Between the trimmed V and J ends, which lost 3 bases and 1 base, there was a span of 10 bases. CDR1 LNHDA and CDR2 SQIVND come from the germline V gene (reference sequence). This CDR3 is built from 16 residues. In nucleotides, the CDR3 is TGTGCCAGTAGTATTTCCGGGGGTTCTGGGGCCAACGTCCTGACTTTC. Translating gives CASSISGGSGANVLTF.

Many counts were recorded for this clonotype. V and J are TRBV2 and TRBJ1-1; no firm D call. CDR1 is SNHLY and CDR2 is FYNNEI in the germline V gene. Trimming shortened V by 6 bases and J by 6 bases, and 5 bases separated the two germline ends. The CDR3 length is 10 residues. As DNA, the CDR3 is TGTGCCAGCAGCGGTTCTGAAGCTTTCTTT. This translates into CASSGSEAFF. The whole variable domain, filled in from reference TRBV2 and TRBJ1-1, reads EPEVTQTPSHQVTQMGQEVILRCVPISNHLYFYWYRQILGQKVEFLVSFYNNEISEKSEIFDDQFSVERPDGSNFTLKIRSTKLEDSAMYFCASSGSEAFFGQGTRLTVV.

Turning to this clonotype: An end of the junction differs from the germline gene, which may be a read error. The chain has TRBV10-3 and TRBJ1-2, with D unclear. There are 14 residues in the CDR3. Germline lookup yields CDR1 ENHRY and CDR2 SYGVKD. The CDR3 DNA reads as TGTGCCGTCAGTGAAAGAGGGCCTAACTATGGCTACACCTTC. It is translated as CAVSERGPNYGYTF.

The V and J genes are TRBV20-1 and TRBJ1-5; no clear D. The V end lost 5 bases, the J end lost 0 bases, and 8 bases lay between the germline ends. This CDR3 spans 13 amino acids. The germline V gene encodes CDR1 DFQATT and CDR2 SNEGSKA (reference sequence). CDR3 DNA: TGCAGTGCTGGGAGAAATAGCAATCAGCCCCAGCATTTT. It encodes CSAGRNSNQPQHF.

This clonotype was counted many times. The genes are TRBV2 and TRBJ1-2; 9 nucleotides align to TRBD1. CDR1 and CDR2 (germline): SNHLY, FYNNEI. J gave up 3 bases and V 4 bases, and 3 bases lay outside the gene matches. CDR3 length: 14 amino acids. The CDR3 bases are TGTGCCAGCAGTGTAGACAGGGGGTACTATGGCTACACCTTC. This gives the protein CASSVDRGYYGYTF.

This clonotype came up once. The rearrangement links TRBV20-1 to TRBJ2-7; TRBD1 is a possible D gene (5 bases). Trimming took off 0 bases at V and 0 bases at J, with 9 bases between the two ends. The CDR3 runs to 14 residues. Germline V gene data show CDR1 as DFQATT and CDR2 as SNEGSKA (reference sequence). The CDR3, as DNA: TGCAGTGCTAGAGACAGGGCCAGCTCCTACGAGCAGTACTTC. It is translated as CSARDRASSYEQYF.

Comment on this clonotype: A much larger clone sits a single nucleotide away, making a read error possible. The rearrangement links TRBV5-4 to TRBJ1-4; D unclear. CDR1 and CDR2 (germline): SGHNT, YYREEE (reference sequence). The CDR3 contains 15 residues. The CDR3 sequence: CAISLGMGTNEKLFF. In nucleotides, the CDR3 is TGTGCCATCAGCCTGGGCATGGGTACTAATGAAAAACTGTTTTTT.

The sample holds a few counts of this clonotype. The chain couples TRBV4-3 to TRBJ2-2, with D maybe TRBD2 (7 bases). The V end was cut by 4 bases, the J end by 0 bases, with 12 bases between. This CDR3 is built from 16 residues. Germline CDR1 reads LGHNA; CDR2 reads YSLEER. DNA of the CDR3: TGCGCCAGCAGCCTTGGAGGGGGGGCGAACACCGGGGAGCTGTTTTTT. It specifies CASSLGGGANTGELFF.

The rearrangement joins TRBV29-1 to TRBJ2-3, with 9 bases identical to TRBD1. This CDR3 is built from 13 residues. Trimming removed 4 bases from V and 4 bases from J; junction bases left unmatched: 3. Germline CDR1 SQVTM, CDR2 ANQGSEA. The CDR3 loop is CSVGDREADTQYF. In DNA, the CDR3 is TGCAGCGTTGGGGACAGGGAGGCAGATACGCAGTATTTT.

This chain connects TRBV9 to TRBJ1-1; 8 bases are a match to TRBD1. V shed 4 bases and J 4 bases; nucleotides not matched to a gene: 6. The germline V gene encodes CDR1 SGDLS and CDR2 YYNGEE. There are 14 residues in the CDR3. The CDR3 sequence: CASSPGQGPTEAFF. CDR3 bases: TGTGCCAGCAGCCCCGGACAGGGCCCCACTGAAGCTTTCTTT.